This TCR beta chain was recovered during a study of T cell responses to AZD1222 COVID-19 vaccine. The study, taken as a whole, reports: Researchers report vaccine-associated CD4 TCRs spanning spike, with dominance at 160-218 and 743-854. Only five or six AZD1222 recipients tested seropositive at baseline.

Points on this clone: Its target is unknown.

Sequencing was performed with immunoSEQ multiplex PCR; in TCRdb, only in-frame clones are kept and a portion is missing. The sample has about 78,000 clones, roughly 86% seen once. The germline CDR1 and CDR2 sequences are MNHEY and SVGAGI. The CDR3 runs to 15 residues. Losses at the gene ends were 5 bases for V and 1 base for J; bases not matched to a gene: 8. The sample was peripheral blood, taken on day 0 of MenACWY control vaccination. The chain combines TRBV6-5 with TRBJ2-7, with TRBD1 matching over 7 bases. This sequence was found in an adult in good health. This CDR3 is CASSSDWTGSYEQYF. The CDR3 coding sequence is TGTGCCAGCAGTAGCGACTGGACAGGATCCTACGAGCAGTACTTC.